One sample yielded the 20 T cell receptor beta chains listed below, sequenced in a study of beta chain features in type 1 diabetes. The isolated RNA, all of it, was reverse transcribed, so expressed TCRB transcripts were what got sequenced. Sequencing was performed with immunoSEQ multiplex PCR; in TCRdb, only in-frame clones are kept and a portion is missing. The table lists 900,000 or so clones, about 17% of them singletons. Material for sequencing was naive CD4+ T cells from blood. These receptors originate from a woman aged 18-29 years in good health.

This chain joins TRBV18 and TRBJ2-7; 9 nucleotides line up with TRBD2. The CDR3 contains 15 residues. Germline V gives CDR1 KGHSH, CDR2 LQKENI. Unmatched junction bases numbered 9, after V lost 6 bases and J lost 3 bases. This CDR3 is CASSRSPSGNYEQYF. In nucleotides, the CDR3 is TGTGCCAGCTCCCGAAGTCCTAGCGGGAACTACGAGCAGTACTTC.

J is TRBJ1-5 and V is TRBV6-5; TRBD1 might be the D (6 bases). The V and J ends lost 0 bases and 3 bases respectively, with 12 bases between them. This CDR3 contains 16 residues. Germline CDR1 and CDR2: MNHEY and SVGAGI. CDR3 loop: CASSYSHGTNNQPQHF. The DNA of the CDR3 is TGTGCCAGCAGTTACTCCCACGGGACAAACAATCAGCCCCAGCATTTT.

The chain uses TRBV6-1 and TRBJ1-5; TRBD1 might be the D (6 bases). CDR1 MNHNS and CDR2 SASEGT come from the germline V gene. V dropped 6 bases and J dropped 5 bases, with 14 bases sitting between them. This CDR3 contains 14 residues. The CDR3 DNA is TGTGCCAGCAGCGGGGGGCACTTCTATCAGCCCCAGCATTTT. Protein: CASSGGHFYQPQHF.

This chain uses TRBV7-2 with TRBJ2-1; weak D call: TRBD2 (6 bases). The V end lost 5 bases, the J end lost 3 bases, and 14 bases lay between the germline ends. CDR3 length equals 15 residues. Germline CDR1 SGHTA, CDR2 FQGNSA. The CDR3 DNA is TGTGCCAGCAGCGATGGGGGAGGAAACTACAATGAGCAGTTCTTC. This codes for CASSDGGGNYNEQFF.

This clone was picked up a small number of times. The rearrangement joins TRBV20-1 to TRBJ2-1; TRBD2 might be the D (6 bases). Trimming removed 3 bases from V and 8 bases from J, with 8 bases in between. Germline V gene sequence: CDR1 DFQATT, CDR2 SNEGSKA (reference sequence). The CDR3 contains 11 residues. The CDR3 DNA is TGCAGTGCTAGCGGGAGTTATGAGCAGTTCTTC. Amino acids: CSASGSYEQFF.

The table lists this clone with a few counts. This chain connects TRBV7-3 to TRBJ2-5; perhaps D is TRBD1 or TRBD2 (5 bases each). Per germline, CDR1 SGHTA and CDR2 FQGTGA. CDR3 size: 16 residues. Trimming cost V 2 bases and J 4 bases, with 17 bases left between them. DNA of the CDR3: TGTGCCAGCAGCTTAGGGGGTCAGGTACCCGGAGAGACCCAGTACTTC. Translating gives CASSLGGQVPGETQYF.

The chain carries TRBV7-6 and TRBJ2-5, with D uncertain. The CDR3 has 12 amino acids. Trimming took 0 bases from V and 5 from J, leaving 4 bases between them. From germline, CDR1 is SGHVS and CDR2 FNYEAQ. CDR3 residues: CASSLARETQYF. For the CDR3, the DNA is TGTGCCAGCAGCTTAGCCCGCGAGACCCAGTACTTC.

J is TRBJ1-5 and V is TRBV28; no firm D call. V lost 6 bases and J 4 bases, leaving 10 bases between the germline ends. The CDR3 consists of 13 residues. Looked up from germline, CDR1 is MDHEN and CDR2 is SYDVKM. In DNA, the CDR3 is TGTGCCAGCAGACAACAGTATAATCAGCCCCAGCATTTT. As protein: CASRQQYNQPQHF.

The chain has TRBV28 and TRBJ1-4; D not resolved. The V end lost 1 base, the J end lost 13 bases, and 19 bases lay between the germline ends. Germline CDR1 reads MDHEN; CDR2 reads SYDVKM. The CDR3 is 15 residues long. The CDR3 here is CASSLSERRVGILFF. In DNA form, the CDR3 reads TGTGCCAGCAGTTTATCCGAAAGGAGGGTAGGGATACTGTTTTTT.

This clone was counted between two and nine times. Sequence at one end of the junction differs from germline and may be a read error. This chain links TRBV6-5 with TRBJ2-1, with D possibly TRBD2 on 5 matching bases. Germline V gene lookup returns CDR1 MNHEY and CDR2 SVGAGI. The CDR3 runs 14 residues. CDR3 in amino acids: CASSYSSRVRKEVF. The CDR3 DNA follows: TGTGCCAGCAGTTACTCGAGTCGAGTAAGGAAGGAGGTCTTC.

This chain uses TRBV18 with TRBJ2-3, with 8 positions matching TRBD2. The CDR3 length is 18 residues. Trimming took 1 base from V and 4 from J; bases not matched to a gene: 13. Germline CDR1 is KGHSH and CDR2 is LQKENI. The CDR3 region has the DNA TGTGCCAGCTCACCACGTATGAGGCCGGGAGGGCCGGCAGATACGCAGTATTTT. As protein: CASSPRMRPGGPADTQYF.

The chain uses TRBV6-6 and TRBJ2-7; 10 bases match TRBD1. V dropped 11 bases and J dropped 6; count of bases not matched to a gene: 13. CDR1 MNHNY and CDR2 SVGAGI come from the germline V gene (reference sequence). The CDR3 spans 14 residues. DNA of the CDR3: TGTGCCGTAAGGGACAGGGGTGTCTTCGGCGAGCAGTACTTC. Its protein product is CAVRDRGVFGEQYF.

This clone has just a few counts. V is TRBV7-9 and J is TRBJ2-1; TRBD2 aligns across 10 bases. Per germline, CDR1 SEHNR and CDR2 FQNEAQ (reference sequence). V lost 2 bases, J lost 4 bases, and 8 bases stayed unmatched. This CDR3 contains 17 residues. The CDR3 spells CASSLKPGLAPYNEQFF. CDR3 DNA sequence: TGTGCCAGCAGCTTAAAGCCGGGACTAGCGCCGTACAATGAGCAGTTCTTC. Using reference TRBV7-9 and TRBJ2-1 for the parts outside the CDR3, the full variable domain is DTGVSQNPRHKITKRGQNVTFRCDPISEHNRLYWYRQTLGQGPEFLTYFQNEAQLEKSRLLSDRFSAERPKGSFSTLEIQRTEQGDSAMYLCASSLKPGLAPYNEQFFGPGTRLTVL.

This chain joins TRBV4-1 and TRBJ2-5; TRBD2 matches 8 bases. The CDR3 is 18 amino acids. After removal of 2 bases from V and 0 bases from J, the junction contained 11 bases not matched to a gene. CDR1 and CDR2 (germline): MGHRA, YSYEKL. CDR3 DNA sequence: TGCGCCAGCAGCCAAAGGCTAGCGGGCAGCGTGGACCAAGAGACCCAGTACTTC. Translated: CASSQRLAGSVDQETQYF.

This clone was observed a handful of times. The chain has TRBV7-9 and TRBJ2-5; D uncertain. The CDR3 runs to 14 residues. V lost 1 base and J 7 bases, leaving 13 bases between the germline ends. Germline CDR1 reads SEHNR; CDR2 reads FQNEAQ (reference sequence). The DNA of the CDR3 is TGTGCCAGCAGCTTAGAAAACGGTGTGGGGACCCAGTACTTC. Translating gives CASSLENGVGTQYF. Filled out from reference TRBV7-9 and TRBJ2-5, the complete variable domain reads DTGVSQNPRHKITKRGQNVTFRCDPISEHNRLYWYRQTLGQGPEFLTYFQNEAQLEKSRLLSDRFSAERPKGSFSTLEIQRTEQGDSAMYLCASSLENGVGTQYFGPGTRLLVL.

This clone was seen a handful of times. The rearrangement uses TRBV10-3 and TRBJ2-7, with 8 positions matching TRBD1. This CDR3 comprises 13 residues. The J segment lost 3 bases and the V segment lost 6 bases, leaving 4 bases of the junction unmatched. Germline V gene data show CDR1 as ENHRY and CDR2 as SYGVKD. DNA for the CDR3: TGTGCCATCAGGGGGACAGGTCACTACGAGCAGTACTTC. Its translation is CAIRGTGHYEQYF.

To note about this clone: Other nucleotide sequences from this sample produce the same CDR3. V and J are TRBV7-2 and TRBJ2-3; D is possibly TRBD2 (5 bases). This CDR3 is built from 14 residues. V lost 1 base to trimming and J lost 2 bases, with 7 bases between them. Germline V gives CDR1 SGHTA, CDR2 FQGNSA. The CDR3 coding sequence is TGTGCCAGCAGCTTAGTCGGGAACACAGATACGCAGTATTTT. Translated: CASSLVGNTDTQYF.

To note about this clone: This same CDR3 is encoded by further DNA sequences in the sample. The chain carries TRBV7-2 and TRBJ2-7; 7 bases agree with TRBD2. Trimming removed 1 base from V and 1 base from J; junction bases left unmatched: 4. CDR3 size: 15 residues. Germline-derived CDR1 and CDR2 are SGHTA and FQGNSA. In DNA, the CDR3 is TGTGCCAGCAGCTTAGTGGGCGGGAGTTCCTACGAGCAGTACTTC. Its translation is CASSLVGGSSYEQYF.

This clone was observed a few times. The rearrangement uses TRBV28 and TRBJ2-4; 9 bases are shared with TRBD1. This CDR3 has 15 amino acids. Unmatched junction bases numbered 7, after V lost 0 bases and J lost 10 bases. CDR1 MDHEN and CDR2 SYDVKM come from the germline V gene. CDR3 nucleotide sequence: TGTGCCAGCAGTTTATGGGGACAGGGTGTACAGATTCAGTACTTC. Residues: CASSLWGQGVQIQYF. The full variable domain, completed using reference TRBV28 and TRBJ2-4, is DVKVTQSSRYLVKRTGEKVFLECVQDMDHENMFWYRQDPGLGLRLIYFSYDVKMKEKGDIPEGYSVSREKKERFSLILESASTNQTSMYLCASSLWGQGVQIQYFGAGTRLSVL.

The chain recombines TRBV7-2 with TRBJ2-3, with unresolved D. The CDR3 runs to 14 residues. Trimming took off 5 bases at V and 0 bases at J, with 9 bases between the two ends. From germline, CDR1 is SGHTA and CDR2 FQGNSA. CDR3 region: CASSEPRSTDTQYF. In DNA, the CDR3 is TGTGCCAGCAGCGAGCCGCGGAGCACAGATACGCAGTATTTT.